This T cell receptor beta chain comes out of a study of T cells in Graves' hyperthyroidism and ophthalmopathy. Study-wide findings and caveats: Median prediction lead before ophthalmopathy onset was 6 to 8 months with the model. Researchers found most expanded thyroid clonotypes above 0.001 in blood as well.

TCR beta CDR3 regions were amplified from RNA transcripts. TCR CDR3 regions were first amplified by RT-PCR with HTBI primers. From the multiplex PCR reads, TCRdb called clonotypes with MiXCR, one entry per CDR3 protein. This table holds fewer than 350,000 distinct CDR3 sequences, around 20% found once. CDR1 and CDR2 (germline): MNHNS, SASEGT. The CDR3 covers 12 residues. The PBMCs studied were ones that came from 9 to 10 ml fresh peripheral blood. Ten or more counts support this clonotype. Its antigen remains unknown. This sequence joins TRBV6-1 and TRBJ2-7; D is possibly TRBD1 or TRBD2 (5 bases each). The clonotype was recovered from a woman aged 50 to 65 with Graves' hyperthyroidism. The sample comprised blood. The CDR3, as DNA: TGTGTTTCGGGGACGGCTGCCTACGAGCAGTACTTC. Amino acid sequence: CVSGTAAYEQYF.